These 13 T cell receptor beta chains share one sample of origin, sequenced in a study of T cell responses to AZD1222 COVID-19 vaccine. Sequencing was performed with immunoSEQ multiplex PCR; in TCRdb, only in-frame clones are kept and a portion is missing. The sample consists of 70,000 or so clones, about four fifths of them appearing once. Specimen: peripheral blood, collected on day 0 of MenACWY control vaccination. Receptors were obtained from an adult in good health.

This clone was found once. The J gene is TRBJ1-6, the V gene TRBV5-6; no definite D call. There are 14 residues in the CDR3. Trimming cost V 6 bases and J 6 bases, with 13 bases left between them. CDR1 and CDR2 from the germline V gene are SGHDT and YYEEEE. This CDR3 reads CASTQRAINSPLHF. The CDR3 DNA follows: TGTGCCAGCACCCAAAGGGCTATTAATTCACCCCTCCACTTT.

The chain uses TRBV5-4 and TRBJ1-1; no clear D. CDR3 length: 16 amino acids. Germline CDR1 is SGHNT and CDR2 is YYREEE (reference sequence). The V end was cut by 3 bases, the J end by 1 base, with 16 bases between. The CDR3, as DNA: TGTGCCAGCAGCTCCATGGTGGCAGGCGGGAACACTGAAGCTTTCTTT. As protein: CASSSMVAGGNTEAFF.

The rearrangement uses TRBV7-9 and TRBJ2-3; 9 positions match TRBD2. There are 17 residues in the CDR3. V lost 1 base and J lost 0; bases outside the gene matches: 5. The germline CDR1 and CDR2 sequences are SEHNR and FQNEAQ (reference sequence). The DNA for the CDR3 is TGTGCCAGCAGCTTAGTGGGACTAGCTATTAGCACAGATACGCAGTATTTT. Its translation is CASSLVGLAISTDTQYF.

The chain carries TRBV6-6 and TRBJ1-5, with TRBD1 identical over 7 bases. This CDR3 is built from 15 residues. V shed 5 bases and J 1 base; nucleotides not matched to a gene: 5. Germline assignment: CDR1 MNHNY and CDR2 SVGAGI (reference sequence). In DNA form, the CDR3 reads TGTGCCAGCAGTGACTGGGACAGAAGCAATCAGCCCCAGCATTTT. Translating gives CASSDWDRSNQPQHF.

Written as DNA, the CDR3 is TGCGCCAGCAGCTCCAGGGGGCGTGACACTGAAGCTTTCTTT. Protein product: CASSSRGRDTEAFF. The chain links TRBV5-1 to TRBJ1-1; 8 bases fit TRBD1. The germline gives CDR1 SGHRS, CDR2 YFSETQ. V lost 3 bases and J lost 3; bases outside the gene matches: 4. The CDR3 sequence is 14 residues long.

The rearrangement joins TRBV28 to TRBJ1-2; D is undetermined. V was trimmed by 1 base and J by 1 base, leaving 10 bases between them. The CDR3 runs to 15 residues. Per germline, CDR1 MDHEN and CDR2 SYDVKM. For the CDR3, the DNA is TGTGCCAGCAGTTTATTGGACGGAAATAACTATGGCTACACCTTC. Protein: CASSLLDGNNYGYTF.

The V call is TRBV30, the J call TRBJ1-4; a weak D match, TRBD1 (5 bases). Trimming took off 1 base at V and 5 bases at J, with 11 bases between the two ends. Per germline, CDR1 GTSNPN and CDR2 SVGIG (reference sequence). This CDR3 is 14 amino acids long. The CDR3 sequence is CAWSAGTSNEKLFF. DNA for the CDR3: TGTGCCTGGAGTGCCGGGACCTCCAATGAAAAACTGTTTTTT.

This sequence joins TRBV7-9 and TRBJ1-6; tentatively, D is TRBD1 (5 bases). The CDR3 is 14 amino acids. Germline V CDR1 and CDR2: SEHNR, FQNEAQ (reference sequence). Trimming pared 10 bases from V and 7 bases from J, leaving 17 bases between. Here the CDR3 DNA reads TGTGCCATTTCACGGGGGGTAGGAAATTCACCCCTCCACTTT. Translation gives CAISRGVGNSPLHF. Variable domain in full (rest from reference TRBV7-9 and TRBJ1-6): DTGVSQNPRHKITKRGQNVTFRCDPISEHNRLYWYRQTLGQGPEFLTYFQNEAQLEKSRLLSDRFSAERPKGSFSTLEIQRTEQGDSAMYLCAISRGVGNSPLHFGNGTRLTVT.

This clone was seen at least ten times. This chain joins TRBV7-9 and TRBJ1-2; D not resolved. Germline V gene sequence: CDR1 SEHNR, CDR2 FQNEAQ (reference sequence). The CDR3 consists of 13 residues. V lost 3 bases and J 4 bases, leaving 9 bases between the germline ends. CDR3 nucleotide sequence: TGTGCCAGCAGCTTTACAACGTCCTATGGCTACACCTTC. This codes for CASSFTTSYGYTF.

For the CDR3, the DNA is TGTGCCAGCAGTGTCCCCGGGACTAGGGGCAATGAGCAGTTCTTC. Translation gives CASSVPGTRGNEQFF. This chain uses TRBV2 with TRBJ2-1; TRBD2 matches 8 bases. V shed 4 bases, J shed 6 bases, and the junction held 8 bases outside the gene matches. Germline V gives CDR1 SNHLY, CDR2 FYNNEI. The CDR3 runs to 15 residues.

The chain is built from TRBV2 and TRBJ2-7; tentative D call: TRBD2 (6 bases). The CDR3 totals 16 residues. Germline V lookup: CDR1 SNHLY, CDR2 FYNNEI. The ends were cut back, 6 bases at V and 5 bases at J, with 23 bases in the middle. CDR3 DNA: TGTGCCAGCAGGTTCCTCGTGAGGACTACTCTAGACGAGCAGTACTTC. Its translation is CASRFLVRTTLDEQYF. Full variable domain (rest looked up from reference TRBV2 and TRBJ2-7): EPEVTQTPSHQVTQMGQEVILRCVPISNHLYFYWYRQILGQKVEFLVSFYNNEISEKSEIFDDQFSVERPDGSNFTLKIRSTKLEDSAMYFCASRFLVRTTLDEQYFGPGTRLTVT.

The genes are TRBV27 and TRBJ2-3; 7 positions match TRBD1. Germline V CDR1 and CDR2: MNHEY, SMNVEV (reference sequence). V trimming: 4 bases; J trimming: 0 bases; junction bases outside the gene matches: 4. The CDR3 is made up of 15 amino acids. CDR3 sequence (DNA): TGTGCCAGCAGTTGGGACAGCTATAGCACAGATACGCAGTATTTT. Protein: CASSWDSYSTDTQYF.

This clone was picked up one time. This chain connects TRBV25-1 to TRBJ1-1, with TRBD1 matching 8 bases. Germline assignment: CDR1 MGHDK and CDR2 SYGVNS. The CDR3 runs 16 residues. The J segment lost 1 base and the V segment lost 4 bases, leaving 8 bases of the junction unmatched. The CDR3 here is CASSGPTGAGNTEAFF. CDR3 bases: TGTGCCAGCAGTGGACCGACAGGGGCGGGGAACACTGAAGCTTTCTTT.